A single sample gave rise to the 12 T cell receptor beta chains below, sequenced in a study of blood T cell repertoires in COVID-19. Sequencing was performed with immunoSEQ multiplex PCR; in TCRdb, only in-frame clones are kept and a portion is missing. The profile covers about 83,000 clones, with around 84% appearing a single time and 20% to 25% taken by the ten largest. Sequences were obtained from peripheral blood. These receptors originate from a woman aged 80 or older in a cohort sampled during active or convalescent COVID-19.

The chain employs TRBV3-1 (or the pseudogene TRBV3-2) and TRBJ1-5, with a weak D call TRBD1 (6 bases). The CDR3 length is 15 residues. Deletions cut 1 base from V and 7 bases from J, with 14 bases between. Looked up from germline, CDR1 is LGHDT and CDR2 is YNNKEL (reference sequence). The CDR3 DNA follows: TGTGCCAGCAGCCAAGGGGGCAGGGGAGTACAGCCCCAGCATTTT. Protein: CASSQGGRGVQPQHF.

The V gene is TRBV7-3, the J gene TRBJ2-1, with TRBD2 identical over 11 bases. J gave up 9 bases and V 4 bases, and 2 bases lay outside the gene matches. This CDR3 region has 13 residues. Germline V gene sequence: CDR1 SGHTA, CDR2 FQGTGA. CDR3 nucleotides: TGTGCCAGCAGCTCCGGGACTAGCGGTGAGCAGTTCTTC. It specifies CASSSGTSGEQFF.

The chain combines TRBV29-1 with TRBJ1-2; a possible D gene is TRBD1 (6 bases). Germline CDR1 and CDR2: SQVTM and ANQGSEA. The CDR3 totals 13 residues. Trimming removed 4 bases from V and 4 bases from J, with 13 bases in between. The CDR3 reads CSVVGGLFYGYTF. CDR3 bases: TGCAGCGTTGTCGGGGGGCTCTTCTATGGCTACACCTTC.

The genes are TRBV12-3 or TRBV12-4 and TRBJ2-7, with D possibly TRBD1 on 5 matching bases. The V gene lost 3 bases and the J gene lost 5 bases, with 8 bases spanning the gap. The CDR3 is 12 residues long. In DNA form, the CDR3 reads TGTGCCAGCAGTTTCAAAGGGGACGAGCAGTACTTC. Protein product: CASSFKGDEQYF.

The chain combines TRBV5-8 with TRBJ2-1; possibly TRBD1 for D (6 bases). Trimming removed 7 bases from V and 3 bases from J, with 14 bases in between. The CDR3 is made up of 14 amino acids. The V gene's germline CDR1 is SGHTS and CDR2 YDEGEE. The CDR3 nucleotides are TGTGCCAGCGTGGGGGCGCGAGTCTACAATGAGCAGTTCTTC. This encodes CASVGARVYNEQFF. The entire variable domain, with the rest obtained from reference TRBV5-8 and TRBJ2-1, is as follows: EAGVTQSPTHLIKTRGQQATLRCSPISGHTSVYWYQQALGLGLQFLLWYDEGEERNRGNFPPRFSGRQFPNYSSELNVNALELEDSALYLCASVGARVYNEQFFGPGTRLTVL.

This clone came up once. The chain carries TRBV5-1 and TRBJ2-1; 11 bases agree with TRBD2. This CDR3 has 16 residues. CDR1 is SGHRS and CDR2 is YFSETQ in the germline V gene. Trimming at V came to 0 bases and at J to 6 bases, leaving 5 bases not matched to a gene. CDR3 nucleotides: TGCGCCAGCAGCTTGGTTTCTAGCGGGAGGTTCAATGAGCAGTTCTTC. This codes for CASSLVSSGRFNEQFF.

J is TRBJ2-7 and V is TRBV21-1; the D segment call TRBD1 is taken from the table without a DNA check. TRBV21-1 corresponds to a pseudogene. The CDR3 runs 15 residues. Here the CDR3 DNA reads TGTGCCAGCAGCAGCCGACCTTTGGACAGGCGCGAGCAGTACGTC. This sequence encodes CASSSRPLDRREQYV.

CDR3 bases: TGTGCCAGCAGTGAACAGGGGACCGGGGAGCTGTTTTTT. Translated, it gives CASSEQGTGELFF. This chain joins TRBV6-4 and TRBJ2-2; 7 bases fit TRBD1. The CDR3 runs to 13 residues. CDR1 is MRHNA, CDR2 SNTAGT, per germline. The V gene end was trimmed by 3 bases and the J gene end by 5 bases; junction bases not matched to a gene: 0.

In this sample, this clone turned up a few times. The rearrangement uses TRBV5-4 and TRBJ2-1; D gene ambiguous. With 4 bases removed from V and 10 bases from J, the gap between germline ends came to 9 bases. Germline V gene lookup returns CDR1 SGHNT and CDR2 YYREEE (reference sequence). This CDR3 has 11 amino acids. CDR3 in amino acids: CASSGLREQFF. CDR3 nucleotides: TGTGCCAGCAGCGGGCTCAGGGAGCAGTTCTTC. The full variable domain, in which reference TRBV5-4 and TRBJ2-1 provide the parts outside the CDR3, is ETGVTQSPTHLIKTRGQQVTLRCSSQSGHNTVSWYQQALGQGPQFIFQYYREEENGRGNFPPRFSGLQFPNYSSELNVNALELDDSALYLCASSGLREQFFGPGTRLTVL.

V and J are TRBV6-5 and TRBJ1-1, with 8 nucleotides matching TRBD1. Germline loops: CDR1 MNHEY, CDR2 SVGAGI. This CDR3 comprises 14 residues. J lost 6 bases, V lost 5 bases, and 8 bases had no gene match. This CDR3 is CASSRTGFGSEAFF. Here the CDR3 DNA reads TGTGCCAGCAGTAGGACAGGGTTTGGTTCTGAAGCTTTCTTT.

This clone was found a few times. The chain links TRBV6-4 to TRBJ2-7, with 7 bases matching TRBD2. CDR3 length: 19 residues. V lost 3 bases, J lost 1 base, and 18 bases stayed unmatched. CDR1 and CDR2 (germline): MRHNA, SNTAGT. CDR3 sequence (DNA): TGTGCCAGCAGTGAGGGATCCGGGACTACCTTAGTCATATCCTACGAGCAGTACGTC. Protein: CASSEGSGTTLVISYEQYV.

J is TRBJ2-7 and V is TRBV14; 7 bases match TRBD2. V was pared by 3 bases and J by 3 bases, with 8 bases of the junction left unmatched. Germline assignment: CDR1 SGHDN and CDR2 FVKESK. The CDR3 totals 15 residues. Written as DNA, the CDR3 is TGTGCCAGCAGCCATCTAGCGGAAATATTCTACGAGCAGTACGTC. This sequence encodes CASSHLAEIFYEQYV.